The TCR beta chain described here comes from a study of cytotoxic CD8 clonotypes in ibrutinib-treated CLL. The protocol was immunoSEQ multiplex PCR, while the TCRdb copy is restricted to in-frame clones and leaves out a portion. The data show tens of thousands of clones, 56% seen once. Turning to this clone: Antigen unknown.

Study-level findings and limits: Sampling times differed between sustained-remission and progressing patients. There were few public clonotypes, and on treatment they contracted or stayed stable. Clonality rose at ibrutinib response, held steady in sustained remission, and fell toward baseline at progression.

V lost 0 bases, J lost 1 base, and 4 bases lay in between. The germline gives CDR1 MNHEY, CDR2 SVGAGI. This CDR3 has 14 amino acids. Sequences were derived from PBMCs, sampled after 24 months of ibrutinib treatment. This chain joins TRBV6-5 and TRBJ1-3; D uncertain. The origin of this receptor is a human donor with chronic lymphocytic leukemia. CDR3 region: CASSYSLSGNTIYF. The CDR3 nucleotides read TGTGCCAGCAGTTACTCCCTATCTGGAAACACCATATATTTT.